Below are 30 T cell receptor beta chains sequenced from a single sample in a study of cytomegalovirus exposure and HLA in healthy donors. Use of 60 Vbeta and 13 Jbeta primers characterized the PCR. Some clones are missing from TCRdb's copy, which holds only in-frame ones; the method was immunoSEQ multiplex PCR. The repertoire holds about 190,000 clones, with 80% to 85% as singletons. The sequencing sample was made of PBMCs. Every receptor here comes from a woman aged 18 to 35 in good health and CMV-seropositive.

The chain links TRBV4-2 to TRBJ2-5; no reliable D call. CDR3 length equals 14 residues. With 1 base removed from V and 3 bases from J, the gap between germline ends came to 9 bases. Germline loops: CDR1 LGHNA, CDR2 YNFKEQ. CDR3 amino acids: CASSQVGGEETQYF. The CDR3 nucleotides are TGTGCCAGCAGCCAAGTAGGTGGAGAAGAGACCCAGTACTTC.

The table lists this clone with a few counts. An end of the junction differs from the germline gene, which may be a read error. The V gene is TRBV7-9, the J gene TRBJ2-2; 15 bases map to TRBD2. The V gene's germline CDR1 is SEHNR and CDR2 FQNEAQ (reference sequence). This CDR3 contains 19 residues. The CDR3 DNA is TGTTCCAGCAGCGCGCGCCGGACTAGCGGGGGGGGCTACACCGGGGAGCTGTTTTTT. Translating gives CSSSARRTSGGGYTGELFF.

The V and J genes are TRBV27 and TRBJ2-7; TRBD1 is a possible D gene (6 bases). The CDR3 spans 14 residues. Between the trimmed V and J ends, which lost 3 bases and 5 bases, there was a span of 14 bases. Germline loops: CDR1 MNHEY, CDR2 SMNVEV (reference sequence). Here the CDR3 reads CASSLYQGYHEQYV. CDR3 nucleotide sequence: TGTGCCAGCAGTTTGTATCAGGGGTACCACGAGCAGTACGTC.

The rearrangement joins TRBV13 to TRBJ2-5, with 9 bases identical to TRBD2. The CDR3 consists of 15 residues. Germline CDR1 and CDR2: PRHDT and FYEKMQ (reference sequence). The trim removed 3 bases at V and 3 bases at J, leaving 5 bases unmatched. In DNA, the CDR3 is TGTGCCAGCAGCTTTCCGGCGGGGGGGAAAGAGACCCAGTACTTC. It specifies CASSFPAGGKETQYF. The variable domain in full, with the rest retrieved from reference TRBV13 and TRBJ2-5, is AAGVIQSPRHLIKEKRETATLKCYPIPRHDTVYWYQQGPGQDPQFLISFYEKMQSDKGSIPDRFSAQQFSDYHSELNMSSLELGDSALYFCASSFPAGGKETQYFGPGTRLLVL.

This clone occurred a few times. V gene TRBV7-9 combines with J gene TRBJ2-5; 7 nucleotides line up with TRBD2. CDR1 SEHNR and CDR2 FQNEAQ come from the germline V gene (reference sequence). The CDR3 extends over 15 amino acids. The J segment lost 5 bases and the V segment lost 5 bases, leaving 11 bases of the junction unmatched. The CDR3 nucleotides read TGTGCCAGCAGCCTTTCTAGCGGCGCGGCGGAGACCCAGTACTTC. It translates to CASSLSSGAAETQYF.

The chain has TRBV21-1 and TRBJ2-3; TRBD2 reflects the table's D call only, with no check against the DNA. TRBV21-1 is marked as a pseudogene. The length of the CDR3 is 13 residues. CDR3 bases: TGTGCCAGCAGCGAGAGTAGCACAGATACGCAGTATTTT. Amino acid sequence: CASSESSTDTQYF.

V and J are TRBV7-2 and TRBJ2-3, with a tentative D call TRBD2 (5 bases). The V end was cut by 3 bases, the J end by 8 bases, with 21 bases between. From germline, CDR1 is SGHTA and CDR2 FQGNSA. This CDR3 is built from 16 residues. The CDR3 here is CASSLRERWDILTQYF. CDR3 coding DNA: TGTGCCAGCAGCTTGAGGGAAAGGTGGGATATTCTTACGCAGTATTTT.

V and J are TRBV19 and TRBJ1-1; D ambiguous. The CDR3 runs to 16 residues. From germline, CDR1 is LNHDA and CDR2 SQIVND (reference sequence). The V and J ends lost 6 bases and 1 base respectively, with 18 bases between them. CDR3: CASRDLDSPRNTEAFF. DNA for the CDR3: TGTGCCAGTAGGGATCTAGATAGCCCCCGGAACACTGAAGCTTTCTTT.

V usage is TRBV5-4 and J usage is TRBJ1-2; no firm D call. The length of the CDR3 is 15 residues. With 5 bases removed from V and 0 bases from J, the gap between germline ends came to 14 bases. Germline CDR1 SGHNT, CDR2 YYREEE (reference sequence). The CDR3 sequence: CASSHTQKANYGYTF. CDR3 DNA sequence: TGTGCCAGCAGTCATACACAGAAAGCTAACTATGGCTACACCTTC.

The gene calls are TRBV27 and TRBJ1-6, with D possibly being TRBD1 (5 bases). CDR1 and CDR2 from the germline V gene are MNHEY and SMNVEV (reference sequence). This CDR3 region has 12 residues. V gave up 3 bases and J gave up 13 bases, with 10 bases separating them. In DNA form, the CDR3 reads TGTGCCAGCAGTTTTCTAGGGGCTCCCCTCCACTTT. The encoded protein is CASSFLGAPLHF.

There are a few counts of this clone. This chain connects TRBV7-2 to TRBJ2-1, with D perhaps matching TRBD2 (6 bases). The germline V gene has CDR1 SGHTA and CDR2 FQGNSA. The CDR3 is made up of 19 amino acids. The V end lost 2 bases, the J end lost 4 bases, and 24 bases lay between the germline ends. DNA for the CDR3: TGTGCCAGCAGCTTATATCCGGACTGGGGTAGCGGAGAGTACAATGAGCAGTTCTTC. This gives the protein CASSLYPDWGSGEYNEQFF. Based on the CDR3 plus reference TRBV7-2 and TRBJ2-1, the full variable domain is GAGVSQSPSNKVTEKGKDVELRCDPISGHTALYWYRQSLGQGLEFLIYFQGNSAPDKSGLPSDRFSAERTGGSVSTLTIQRTQQEDSAVYLCASSLYPDWGSGEYNEQFFGPGTRLTVL.

The chain recombines TRBV6-1 with TRBJ2-3, with D possibly being TRBD2 (6 bases). Looked up from germline, CDR1 is MNHNS and CDR2 is SASEGT. The CDR3 is made up of 15 amino acids. Trimming removed 3 bases from V and 2 bases from J, with 12 bases in between. This CDR3 reads CASSERAGFTDTQYF. The CDR3, as DNA: TGTGCCAGCAGTGAGAGGGCGGGATTCACAGATACGCAGTATTTT.

This chain connects TRBV15 to TRBJ2-1, with TRBD2 matching over 7 bases. The CDR3 contains 13 residues. The germline gives CDR1 LNHNV, CDR2 YYDKDF (reference sequence). V shed 3 bases, J shed 12 bases, and the junction held 8 bases outside the gene matches. The CDR3 is CATSRDTGGWQFF. CDR3 bases: TGTGCCACCAGCAGGGACACGGGGGGATGGCAGTTCTTC. Looking up the rest from reference TRBV15 and TRBJ2-1 gives the full variable domain: DAMVIQNPRYQVTQFGKPVTLSCSQTLNHNVMYWYQQKSSQAPKLLFHYYDKDFNNEADTPDNFQSRRPNTSFCFLDIRSPGLGDTAMYLCATSRDTGGWQFFGPGTRLTVL.

J is TRBJ2-3 and V is TRBV5-6; the D gene is possibly TRBD2 (5 bases). Germline CDR1 is SGHDT and CDR2 is YYEEEE. Between the trimmed V and J ends, which lost 5 bases and 4 bases, there was a span of 11 bases. The CDR3 contains 13 residues. The CDR3 DNA sequence: TGTGCCAGCAGGGGGATCGGGGCAGATACGCAGTATTTT. Translating gives CASRGIGADTQYF. Filled out from reference TRBV5-6 and TRBJ2-3, the complete variable domain reads DAGVTQSPTHLIKTRGQQVTLRCSPKSGHDTVSWYQQALGQGPQFIFQYYEEEERQRGNFPDRFSGHQFPNYSSELNVNALLLGDSALYLCASRGIGADTQYFGPGTRLTVL.

The chain recombines TRBV6-1 with TRBJ1-4; perhaps TRBD1 as D (6 bases). CDR1 and CDR2 (germline): MNHNS, SASEGT. Between the trimmed V and J ends, which lost 6 bases and 5 bases, there was a span of 16 bases. The CDR3 is made up of 15 amino acids. CDR3 protein: CASRTFGGQNEKLFF. The CDR3 DNA reads as TGTGCCAGCAGGACTTTTGGGGGCCAGAATGAAAAACTGTTTTTT.

The chain joins TRBV9 to TRBJ2-1; D remains ambiguous. The germline gives CDR1 SGDLS, CDR2 YYNGEE. Trimming took 2 bases from V and 5 from J, leaving 11 bases between them. This CDR3 spans 14 amino acids. CDR3 bases: TGTGCCAGCAGCGTTGGCCGAACCGACAATGAGCAGTTCTTC. Translating gives CASSVGRTDNEQFF. Variable domain in full (rest from reference TRBV9 and TRBJ2-1): DSGVTQTPKHLITATGQRVTLRCSPRSGDLSVYWYQQSLDQGLQFLIQYYNGEERAKGNILERFSAQQFPDLHSELNLSSLELGDSALYFCASSVGRTDNEQFFGPGTRLTVL.

The chain recombines TRBV10-3 with TRBJ2-7; TRBD1 matches at 8 bases. V was pared by 4 bases and J by 0 bases, with 2 bases of the junction left unmatched. The V gene's germline CDR1 is ENHRY and CDR2 SYGVKD. This CDR3 has 14 residues. The CDR3 DNA is TGTGCCATCAGTGGGACAGGGTTCTCCTACGAGCAGTACTTC. Protein sequence: CAISGTGFSYEQYF.

The chain has TRBV4-2 and TRBJ2-1, with D perhaps TRBD2 (5 bases). V was cut by 3 bases and J by 0 bases, with 15 bases left in between. The CDR3 is 17 residues long. The germline gives CDR1 LGHNA, CDR2 YNFKEQ. CDR3 nucleotides: TGTGCCAGCAGCCAGCTGGTGAGCGGAACCTCCTACAATGAGCAGTTCTTC. Its translation: CASSQLVSGTSYNEQFF.

The J gene is TRBJ2-7, the V gene TRBV7-9; no reliable D call. The germline CDR1 and CDR2 sequences are SEHNR and FQNEAQ (reference sequence). This CDR3 has 14 residues. V lost 1 base, J lost 5 bases, and 12 bases lay in between. The CDR3 here is CASSLDRVTHEQYF. CDR3 bases: TGTGCCAGCAGCTTAGACCGAGTCACCCACGAGCAGTACTTC. The complete variable domain, with remaining parts taken from reference TRBV7-9 and TRBJ2-7, reads DTGVSQNPRHKITKRGQNVTFRCDPISEHNRLYWYRQTLGQGPEFLTYFQNEAQLEKSRLLSDRFSAERPKGSFSTLEIQRTEQGDSAMYLCASSLDRVTHEQYFGPGTRLTVT.

This rearrangement joins TRBV29-1 to TRBJ1-1; 7 bases fit TRBD1. Germline trimming cut 7 bases from V and 4 bases from J; bases unmatched to any gene: 9. Germline assignment: CDR1 SQVTM and CDR2 ANQGSEA. The CDR3 runs 13 residues. CDR3 DNA: TGCAGCGGGGACCTGTCAGGGGGCACTGAAGCTTTCTTT. It encodes CSGDLSGGTEAFF.

The CDR3 DNA reads TGTGCCAGCAGTGGAACAGGGGGCCCCAGCTATGGCTACACCTTC. Translated, it gives CASSGTGGPSYGYTF. The rearrangement joins TRBV6-5 to TRBJ1-2, with TRBD1 matching 9 bases. The CDR3 has 15 residues. Germline CDR1 is MNHEY and CDR2 is SVGAGI. V shed 5 bases and J 4 bases; nucleotides not matched to a gene: 8.

The chain employs TRBV28 and TRBJ1-2, with TRBD1 identical over 9 bases. CDR1 MDHEN and CDR2 SYDVKM come from the germline V gene. The CDR3 consists of 15 residues. With V trimmed by 1 base and J by 3 bases, 3 bases remained unmatched. CDR3 loop: CASSLLGQGDYGYTF. Written as DNA, the CDR3 is TGTGCCAGCAGTTTATTGGGACAGGGAGACTATGGCTACACCTTC.

This chain links TRBV7-9 with TRBJ1-1; D possibly corresponds to TRBD1 (6 bases). Per the germline V gene, CDR1 is SEHNR and CDR2 is FQNEAQ (reference sequence). CDR3 length equals 15 residues. V was shortened by 1 base and J by 6 bases, with 15 bases between the two germline ends. In DNA, the CDR3 is TGTGCCAGCAGCTTAGGTCGTAGGGAGGGGGCTGAAGCTTTCTTT. Amino acids: CASSLGRREGAEAFF. Full variable domain (outside the CDR3, taken from reference TRBV7-9 and TRBJ1-1): DTGVSQNPRHKITKRGQNVTFRCDPISEHNRLYWYRQTLGQGPEFLTYFQNEAQLEKSRLLSDRFSAERPKGSFSTLEIQRTEQGDSAMYLCASSLGRREGAEAFFGQGTRLTVV.

This sequence joins TRBV6-1 and TRBJ2-5; 8 positions match TRBD2. The CDR3 loop spans 15 amino acids. Per the germline V gene, CDR1 is MNHNS and CDR2 is SASEGT. Trimming at V came to 2 bases and at J to 2 bases, leaving 4 bases not matched to a gene. The CDR3 DNA reads as TGTGCCAGCAGTGAACAGCGGGGGCGGCAAGAGACCCAGTACTTC. Its translation is CASSEQRGRQETQYF.

V and J are TRBV7-6 and TRBJ2-1, with 7 bases fitting TRBD2. V lost 0 bases to trimming and J lost 9 bases; unmatched junction nucleotides: 8. Germline V CDR1 and CDR2: SGHVS, FNYEAQ. The CDR3 extends over 15 amino acids. The CDR3 region is CASSLARGGFGEQFF. DNA of the CDR3: TGTGCCAGCAGCTTAGCGCGGGGAGGGTTCGGTGAGCAGTTCTTC.

The genes are TRBV6-1 and TRBJ2-7, with a possible D match to TRBD1 (5 bases). CDR1 and CDR2 (germline): MNHNS, SASEGT. V gave up 10 bases and J gave up 0 bases, with 10 bases separating them. The CDR3 spans 12 residues. The CDR3 DNA is TGTGCCACCCGACAGACCTCCTACGAGCAGTACTTC. Protein product: CATRQTSYEQYF.

This clone was seen a single time. The chain has TRBV4-3 and TRBJ2-1; 8 nucleotides align to TRBD2. V shed 1 base, J shed 4 bases, and the junction held 6 bases outside the gene matches. This CDR3 is built from 16 residues. In germline, CDR1 is LGHNA, CDR2 YSLEER. For the CDR3, the DNA is TGCGCCAGCAGCCAAGGGCCAGCGGGGGCGTACAATGAGCAGTTCTTC. It is translated as CASSQGPAGAYNEQFF.

The CDR3 loop reads CASSRTGVPYEQYF. The CDR3 DNA follows: TGTGCCAGTAGTAGAACCGGGGTCCCCTACGAGCAGTACTTC. This chain uses TRBV19 with TRBJ2-7; tentative D call: TRBD2 (5 bases). Trimming took off 4 bases at V and 2 bases at J, with 12 bases between the two ends. Germline V CDR1 and CDR2: LNHDA, SQIVND (reference sequence). The CDR3 runs to 14 residues.

This chain links TRBV7-9 with TRBJ1-2, with 8 bases identical to TRBD1. The CDR3 extends over 15 amino acids. Germline CDR1 and CDR2: SEHNR and FQNEAQ (reference sequence). J was trimmed by 1 base and V by 7 bases; bases with no gene match: 8. CDR3 loop: CASTRQGPLNYGYTF. Here the CDR3 DNA reads TGTGCCAGCACCAGACAGGGGCCCCTTAACTATGGCTACACCTTC.

V and J are TRBV7-9 and TRBJ1-1; 9 bases agree with TRBD1. There are 13 residues in the CDR3. J lost 8 bases, V lost 3 bases, and 4 bases had no gene match. CDR1 and CDR2 from the germline V gene are SEHNR and FQNEAQ (reference sequence). The CDR3 DNA reads TGTGCCAGCAGCTTGGACGACAGGGGGGAAGCTTTCTTT. Protein sequence: CASSLDDRGEAFF.